Shown below are 26 T cell receptor beta chains from a single sample sequenced in a study of shared clonotypes between healthy human individuals. Data came from immunoSEQ multiplex PCR; TCRdb stores just in-frame clones and leaves some out. The profile covers 2,500,000 or so clones, with 85% to 95% appearing a single time and about 0.41% taken by the ten largest. Input material: naive CD4+ T cells from PBMCs. The subset was: CD45RA+ positively selected. The receptor source for this set is a man aged 18-30 years in good health. Some clones in this sample may be carry-over from other donors' samples.

The J gene is TRBJ2-3, the V gene TRBV7-3, with TRBD2 identical over 10 bases. Losses at the gene ends were 5 bases for V and 2 bases for J; bases not matched to a gene: 4. Looked up from germline, CDR1 is SGHTA and CDR2 is FQGTGA. The CDR3 extends over 15 amino acids. The chain's CDR3 is CASSTGLAVTDTQYF. In DNA form, the CDR3 reads TGTGCCAGCAGCACCGGACTAGCGGTCACAGATACGCAGTATTTT. The full variable domain, rest sourced from reference TRBV7-3 and TRBJ2-3, is GAGVSQTPSNKVTEKGKYVELRCDPISGHTALYWYRQSLGQGPEFLIYFQGTGAADDSGLPNDRFFAVRPEGSVSTLKIQRTERGDSAVYLCASSTGLAVTDTQYFGPGTRLTVL.

This clone was observed once. The chain has TRBV7-2 and TRBJ2-7; 8 nucleotides line up with TRBD2. This CDR3 contains 15 residues. Germline assignment: CDR1 SGHTA and CDR2 FQGNSA. Germline trimming cut 5 bases from V and 2 bases from J; bases unmatched to any gene: 8. Here the CDR3 DNA reads TGTGCCAGCAGCCCCCCAGCGGGGGTTACCTACGAGCAGTACTTC. Its translation is CASSPPAGVTYEQYF.

V and J are TRBV10-3 and TRBJ1-1; D might be TRBD1 (6 bases). The V and J ends lost 5 bases and 1 base respectively, with 11 bases between them. CDR1 and CDR2 from the germline V gene are ENHRY and SYGVKD. The CDR3 extends over 14 amino acids. CDR3 bases: TGTGCCATCAGTCAAGACAGGAAGAACACTGAAGCTTTCTTT. Translated: CAISQDRKNTEAFF.

The chain is built from TRBV5-1 and TRBJ2-2; 7 positions match TRBD2. V gave up 5 bases and J gave up 4 bases; unmatched junction bases: 5. Germline-derived CDR1 and CDR2 are SGHRS and YFSETQ. This CDR3 is 14 amino acids long. The CDR3 protein is CASRVTSLTGELFF. The CDR3 DNA sequence: TGCGCCAGCAGGGTGACTAGCCTCACCGGGGAGCTGTTTTTT.

Remarks on this clone: Other DNA sequences of this sample code for an identical CDR3. J is TRBJ2-3 and V is TRBV5-1, with D perhaps TRBD2 (5 bases). The CDR3 contains 15 residues. The germline V gene has CDR1 SGHRS and CDR2 YFSETQ. V was cut by 0 bases and J by 1 base, with 9 bases left in between. This chain's CDR3 is CASSLAGLGTDTQYF. The DNA for the CDR3 is TGCGCCAGCAGCTTGGCGGGGTTGGGCACAGATACGCAGTATTTT.

The rearrangement joins TRBV7-2 to TRBJ1-4; D unclear. Trimming took 3 bases from V and 3 from J, leaving 8 bases between them. Per the germline V gene, CDR1 is SGHTA and CDR2 is FQGNSA. This CDR3 has 14 amino acids. The chain's CDR3 is CASSLGMANEKLFF. DNA for the CDR3: TGTGCCAGCAGCTTGGGCATGGCTAATGAAAAACTGTTTTTT.

Points on this clone: Within the sample, other DNA sequences also encode this same CDR3. The gene calls are TRBV5-1 and TRBJ1-1; D not resolved. The V and J ends lost 0 bases and 0 bases respectively, with 6 bases between them. This CDR3 is 14 amino acids long. Germline CDR1 SGHRS, CDR2 YFSETQ. The CDR3 DNA is TGCGCCAGCAGCTTGGGGCCGATGAACACTGAAGCTTTCTTT. Translated, it gives CASSLGPMNTEAFF. Filled out from reference TRBV5-1 and TRBJ1-1, the complete variable domain reads KAGVTQTPRYLIKTRGQQVTLSCSPISGHRSVSWYQQTPGQGLQFLFEYFSETQRNKGNFPGRFSGRQFSNSRSEMNVSTLELGDSALYLCASSLGPMNTEAFFGQGTRLTVV.

This clone was found once. The chain combines TRBV6-1 with TRBJ2-5, with TRBD2 as a possible D gene (6 bases). Trimming cost V 4 bases and J 5 bases, with 11 bases left between them. The CDR3 is 13 amino acids. Germline loops: CDR1 MNHNS, CDR2 SASEGT. The CDR3 sequence: CASSGRGSETQYF. The CDR3 DNA follows: TGTGCCAGCAGTGGTCGGGGGTCTGAGACCCAGTACTTC.

The chain couples TRBV28 to TRBJ2-3, with 12 bases matching TRBD2. Germline lookup yields CDR1 MDHEN and CDR2 SYDVKM. The CDR3 is 16 residues long. The V gene end was trimmed by 5 bases and the J gene end by 6 bases; junction bases not matched to a gene: 9. DNA of the CDR3: TGTGCCAGCAGTAAAAGACTAGCGGGAGCGGGGGATACGCAGTATTTT. Protein sequence: CASSKRLAGAGDTQYF.

This rearrangement joins TRBV5-4 to TRBJ1-1; 8 positions agree with TRBD1. J was trimmed by 0 bases and V by 0 bases; bases with no gene match: 4. Germline-derived CDR1 and CDR2 are SGHNT and YYREEE (reference sequence). CDR3 length: 16 residues. CDR3 nucleotides: TGTGCCAGCAGCTTGGGACAGGGGAATATGAACACTGAAGCTTTCTTT. Protein: CASSLGQGNMNTEAFF.

A single count supports this clone. The J gene is TRBJ2-7, the V gene TRBV15, with a possible D match to TRBD1 (5 bases). Germline V gene sequence: CDR1 LNHNV, CDR2 YYDKDF (reference sequence). The CDR3 loop spans 15 amino acids. Trimming removed 2 bases at V and 1 base at J, with 12 bases between. Here the CDR3 DNA reads TGTGCCACCAGCAGATCCCAGGGATCTTCCTACGAGCAGTACTTC. Its translation: CATSRSQGSSYEQYF. Together with reference TRBV15 and TRBJ2-7, the CDR3 gives the full variable domain: DAMVIQNPRYQVTQFGKPVTLSCSQTLNHNVMYWYQQKSSQAPKLLFHYYDKDFNNEADTPDNFQSRRPNTSFCFLDIRSPGLGDTAMYLCATSRSQGSSYEQYFGPGTRLTVT.

The J gene is TRBJ2-1, the V gene TRBV4-2; D is uncertain. This CDR3 spans 13 amino acids. CDR1 and CDR2 from the germline V gene are LGHNA and YNFKEQ. Trimming took 4 bases from V and 7 from J, leaving 11 bases between them. The CDR3 reads CASSPPPSNEQFF. As DNA, the CDR3 is TGTGCCAGCAGCCCCCCCCCGAGTAATGAGCAGTTCTTC.

The chain couples TRBV18 to TRBJ1-2; no clear D gene. Trimming stripped 1 base from V and 8 bases from J, with 17 bases between. There are 15 residues in the CDR3. Germline lookup yields CDR1 KGHSH and CDR2 LQKENI. The CDR3: CASSPRLVDWEGYTF. As DNA, the CDR3 is TGTGCCAGCTCACCACGGCTCGTTGATTGGGAAGGCTACACCTTC.

The V gene is TRBV27, the J gene TRBJ1-4; 10 bases match TRBD1. CDR1 is MNHEY and CDR2 is SMNVEV in the germline V gene (reference sequence). With 6 bases clipped from V and 7 bases from J, the junction kept 5 bases outside the gene matches. The CDR3 is 14 residues long. CDR3 nucleotides: TGTGCCAGCAGACTGACAGGGGGCGTTGAAAAACTGTTTTTT. Its translation is CASRLTGGVEKLFF.

The rearrangement links TRBV4-2 to TRBJ2-3, with TRBD2 identical over 12 bases. The V segment lost 0 bases and the J segment 5 bases; nucleotides outside the gene matches: 3. The CDR3 extends over 16 amino acids. Germline CDR1 reads LGHNA; CDR2 reads YNFKEQ. The CDR3 DNA reads TGTGCCAGCAGCCAAGAACCTAGCGGGGGGGGAGATACGCAGTATTTT. Its protein is CASSQEPSGGGDTQYF.

The chain couples TRBV10-3 to TRBJ1-1; D gene ambiguous. Germline V lookup: CDR1 ENHRY, CDR2 SYGVKD. The CDR3 runs 15 residues. Trimming pared 0 bases from V and 5 bases from J, leaving 13 bases between. This chain's CDR3 is CAISESRGLKTEAFF. In DNA form, the CDR3 reads TGTGCCATCAGTGAGTCGCGGGGATTAAAAACTGAAGCTTTCTTT.

The chain carries TRBV9 and TRBJ2-3; D tentatively fits TRBD1 or TRBD2 (5 bases each). V lost 3 bases to trimming and J lost 5 bases, with 19 bases between them. Germline CDR1 and CDR2: SGDLS and YYNGEE. This CDR3 spans 16 amino acids. The CDR3 loop reads CASSAGAKPVLDTQYF. The CDR3 nucleotides read TGTGCCAGCAGCGCCGGGGCCAAACCTGTGCTAGATACGCAGTATTTT.

The J gene is TRBJ2-1, the V gene TRBV5-1; D may be TRBD2 (6 bases). Trimming removed 1 base at V and 4 bases at J, with 9 bases between. The CDR3 covers 14 residues. CDR1 and CDR2 (germline): SGHRS, YFSETQ. The CDR3 region is CASSLIAVYNEQFF. In DNA form, the CDR3 reads TGCGCCAGCAGCTTGATAGCGGTTTACAATGAGCAGTTCTTC.

The CDR3 protein is CASRREQLANTGELFF. The CDR3 DNA sequence: TGTGCCAGCCGGAGGGAGCAACTTGCGAACACCGGGGAGCTGTTTTTT. The chain couples TRBV27 to TRBJ2-2; the D gene is possibly TRBD2 (6 bases). CDR1 MNHEY and CDR2 SMNVEV come from the germline V gene (reference sequence). The CDR3 length is 16 residues. Trimming removed 8 bases at V and 0 bases at J, with 16 bases between.

The chain recombines TRBV11-2 with TRBJ2-1, with 11 bases identical to TRBD2. This CDR3 spans 17 amino acids. Germline CDR1 reads SGHAT; CDR2 reads FQNNGV. The trim removed 5 bases at V and 12 bases at J, leaving 18 bases unmatched. This CDR3 is CASSLNGIVTSGVMQFF. In DNA form, the CDR3 reads TGTGCCAGCAGCCTGAACGGAATAGTGACTAGCGGGGTAATGCAGTTCTTC. Complete variable domain (other parts from reference TRBV11-2 and TRBJ2-1): EAGVAQSPRYKIIEKRQSVAFWCNPISGHATLYWYQQILGQGPKLLIQFQNNGVVDDSQLPKDRFSAERLKGVDSTLKIQPAKLEDSAVYLCASSLNGIVTSGVMQFFGPGTRLTVL.

V and J are TRBV7-9 and TRBJ2-7, with TRBD1 identical over 10 bases. Germline CDR1 reads SEHNR; CDR2 reads FQNEAQ (reference sequence). Unmatched junction bases numbered 2, after V lost 3 bases and J lost 6 bases. CDR3 size: 13 residues. The CDR3 DNA follows: TGTGCCAGCAGCTTGAGGACAGGGGGCGAGCAGTACTTC. Translating gives CASSLRTGGEQYF.

This clone was counted a few times. This chain joins TRBV2 and TRBJ2-5; 8 nucleotides line up with TRBD2. Germline loops: CDR1 SNHLY, CDR2 FYNNEI. V was pared by 5 bases and J by 3 bases, with 5 bases of the junction left unmatched. This CDR3 region has 14 residues. The CDR3 is CASSRAGGEETQYF. CDR3 DNA sequence: TGTGCCAGCAGTCGGGCGGGGGGTGAAGAGACCCAGTACTTC.

The chain joins TRBV5-6 to TRBJ2-3; D gene uncertain. Germline V lookup: CDR1 SGHDT, CDR2 YYEEEE. CDR3 size: 16 residues. V gave up 0 bases and J gave up 4 bases, with 15 bases separating them. DNA of the CDR3: TGTGCCAGCAGCTTGGTGCCCTCTCGGTCGGCAGATACGCAGTATTTT. Protein: CASSLVPSRSADTQYF.

This clone was observed once. The rearrangement links TRBV7-3 to TRBJ1-3; tentative D call: TRBD1 (6 bases). The CDR3 has 15 residues. Trimming took off 2 bases at V and 3 bases at J, with 11 bases between the two ends. The germline gives CDR1 SGHTA, CDR2 FQGTGA. The CDR3 nucleotides read TGTGCCAGCAGCTTATGGGGGGCTCGTGGAAACACCATATATTTT. It specifies CASSLWGARGNTIYF.

Only one count was recorded for this clone. The V call is TRBV30, the J call TRBJ1-1; the match to TRBD1 covers 7 bases. Germline V lookup: CDR1 GTSNPN, CDR2 SVGIG (reference sequence). J was trimmed by 6 bases and V by 5 bases; bases with no gene match: 6. The CDR3 is made up of 12 amino acids. CDR3 loop: CAWGYGQAEAFF. CDR3 nucleotides: TGTGCCTGGGGTTACGGACAGGCTGAAGCTTTCTTT.

The rearrangement joins TRBV10-1 to TRBJ2-3, with D perhaps assigned TRBD1 or TRBD2 (9 bases each). Germline CDR1 reads WNHNN; CDR2 reads SYGVQD (reference sequence). CDR3 length equals 19 residues. Deletions cut 7 bases from V and 14 bases from J, with 40 bases between. The CDR3 here is CASMGTGTGKAGGAGPGYF. The CDR3 nucleotides read TGCGCCAGCATGGGGACCGGGACAGGGAAGGCGGGAGGGGCGGGTCCGGGGTATTTT.